The entry below describes one T cell receptor (beta chain). Its antigen is still unknown. No base-level quality is on record; no much larger clone is a single base apart. CDR1 and CDR2 are drawn from the germline V gene (reference sequence): MNHEY, SMNVEV. Trimming removed 3 bases from V and 7 bases from J; the gene matches leave 2 bases unexplained. Reading from cysteine to phenylalanine, the CDR3 counts 14 amino acids. Of the read, only the CDR3 DNA is kept; its 42 bases are in frame from base 1. In total, 666 healthy bone marrow donors made up the cohort. At the time of sampling, every cohort member was nominally healthy, though immune exposures that went unrecorded were likely present. The donor tested CMV seropositive and was one of the 289 seropositive cohort members. A peripheral blood sample was provided by each donor, and peripheral blood mononuclear cells were used for TCR beta sequencing. The Qiagen DNeasy Blood Extraction Kit was used to extract genomic DNA from the blood cell samples.

This sample stems from a study of cytomegalovirus exposure and HLA in healthy donors (dated by TCRdb to 2015 to 2018). At the level of the whole study: In an earlier analysis of approximately 640 of the donors, 276 Gb of sequence data and just under 120 million unique TCR beta sequences from about 179 million T cells were reported. An early release that covered some 640 HLA-typed donors contained approximately 320 gigabases of sequencing data and about 84 million unique TCR sequences. The genetic ancestry cluster associated with self-reported Caucasian donors included about 84% of the roughly 360 genotyped donors. The aim of the study was to test whether cataloging public T cell receptors could identify signatures of past pathogen exposure. The study profiled the T cell repertoires of approximately 700 subjects by immunosequencing and related them to cytomegalovirus serostatus. In addition to the first cohort of hundreds of subjects, a separate validation cohort of 100 to 150 different subjects was used. To predict cytomegalovirus infection status, the study brought together high-throughput TCR immunosequencing, statistical association of individual TCRs with disease status, and machine learning. A later analysis re-examined previously published TCR beta repertoires from roughly 650 donors and added high-resolution HLA genotyping to investigate patterns of TCR occurrence. In the later analysis, no new phenotypic data were used to find candidate immune exposures; instead, reliance was placed on TCR beta sequences and their occurrence across donors. An earlier analysis of some 600 of the donors applied high-throughput TCR beta sequencing to assess whether each TCR beta V gene segment acted as functional or pseudogenic. Alongside the repertoire data, information on donor age, sex, ethnicity and CMV serostatus was compiled. A later genetic analysis took genome-wide SNP genotypes for about three fifths of the roughly 670 donors and used that subset as a discovery cohort. Every repertoire in the discovery cohort had been generated on one and the same sequencing platform. Both class I and class II loci were covered by HLA typing, at four-digit resolution. Typing coverage differed by locus: A, B, C, DRB1 and DQB1 were typed in about 629-640 donors, DQA1 in 500 to 550, DPA1 in 606, and DPB1 in 400 to 490. About five DR-DQ haplotypes were handled as single units for association and clustering because linkage in the cohort was strong. Across 300 to 400 genotyped donors of the cohort, an average of roughly 250,000 unique TCR beta nucleotide sequences per donor were sequenced, and 15% to 20% of those sequences were non-productive. Findings and caveats that apply to the study as a whole: A later analysis reported that several top co-occurrence clusters appeared linked to parvovirus B19, influenza, CMV and Epstein-Barr virus. At a false discovery rate of 0.05, a later analysis linked 16,000 or so TCR beta sequences to specific HLA alleles. Sequencing depth was assumed to be roughly uniform across donors in the presence/absence analyses, though that assumption may not hold. According to a later analysis, TCR association rates differed among HLA loci, with DRB1 alleles showing the most associated TCRs and HLA-C alleles showing the fewest. V-gene and J-gene trimming of TCR beta chains was associated with a missense DCLRE1C variant in a later genetic analysis, and the association was replicated in an independent cohort. A further reported finding was that TCR beta sequences accurately predicted the HLA-A and HLA-B alleles for most subjects in the first cohort. An earlier analysis of some 590 of the donors showed that most TCR beta V segments appeared in productive rearrangements either about 90% or about 30% of the time, which broadly matched IMGT annotations. Correlated functional status among segregating V segments might reflect linkage disequilibrium, but an unknown experimental factor could not be ruled out. According to a later analysis, most CMV-associated TCR beta chains appeared to be HLA-restricted, and the HLA associations seemed to be driven largely by CMV exposure. According to the authors, the approach could potentially be generalized to other disease states and immunological phenotypes. Compared with the 666-donor mean, donors in an Asian-associated ancestry cluster had fewer N-insertions in productive TCRs, according to a later genetic analysis. Only TCR beta chains were sequenced in this cohort, and the absence of alpha or paired-chain data limited detectable features. When HLA alleles, especially DR and DQ, strongly co-occurred, TCR associations were difficult to assign to individual alleles. Compared with equally common non-associated chains, HLA-associated TCR beta chains in a later analysis were more clonally expanded and had lower generation probabilities. Most TCR sequences were observed very rarely across donors, whereas some public TCRs were present in many individuals. The earlier analysis of a few hundred of the donors excluded 15 to 20 rarely observed V segments, including chromosome 9 orphons, because counts were too low. The only immune exposure information available for the cohort was CMV serostatus. A total of 150 to 200 TCR beta chains were listed by the study as associated with cytomegalovirus. The classifier was reported to diagnose cytomegalovirus status with high specificity and sensitivity in both the original and validation cohorts. Because HLA typing was unavailable for some donors at each locus, only the typed subset was used in association tests. Some IMGT-functional V segments, including TRBV6-2 and TRBV6-3, could not be distinguished by the 87-base-pair reads and were therefore excluded. Three of the identified cytomegalovirus-associated TCR beta chains were confirmed in vitro to be specific for cytomegalovirus antigens. The sequencing pipeline was judged likely to have produced a cluster of highly shared sequence variants as a technical artifact.

The method behind the library was the immunoSEQ multiplex PCR assay. For the multiplex PCR, a mixture combining 60 forward primers for TCR Vbeta segments and 13 reverse primers for TCR Jbeta segments was used. The CDR3 region of rearranged TCR beta genes was amplified from genomic DNA with a multiplex PCR assay. The amplified TCR beta libraries were sequenced on the Illumina HiSeq System as 87-base-pair reads. The original methods were these. A later analysis counted tens of millions of unique TCR beta chains across the 666 repertoires, and 10 million to 11 million of these chains were shared by at least two donors. Raw reads were error-corrected and collapsed into unique sequences by a nearest-neighbor algorithm in which closely related sequences were merged to remove PCR and sequencing errors. Alignment of CDR3 sequences to IMGT reference sequences was used to assign V, D and J gene segments. For a sequence to be retained, a match of at least six nucleotides was required to both a V gene segment and a J gene segment. A rearrangement counted as productive if the CDR3 had no stop codons and remained in frame with V and J, and every other rearrangement counted as non-productive. CDR3 was defined according to IMGT convention as the region running from the second conserved V-encoded cysteine to the conserved J-encoded phenylalanine. Sequences without an unambiguous match to a single V gene segment were excluded from the earlier analysis of over 500 of the donors. In an earlier analysis of approximately 590 of the donors, a V segment was called functional when productive rearrangements were above 56.7%, and segregating when the standard deviation between donors exceeded 5%. A statistical classification framework was developed to diagnose cytomegalovirus status using the catalog of TCR beta chain sequences. A later analysis assigned V and J genes by comparing TCR nucleotide sequences with IMGT/GENE-DB human TR gene sequences. The TCRdist pipeline was used in a later analysis to assign CDR3 sequences and most-parsimonious VDJ recombination scenarios. In a later analysis, each TCR beta chain was defined by its CDR3 amino acid sequence together with its V-gene family, and reads lacking a unique V-gene family were excluded. A later analysis removed several hundred highly shared, low-generation-probability nucleotide sequences to deal with suspected cross-contamination and a sequencing artifact. A later analysis calculated a clonal expansion index for each public chain from normalized within-repertoire ranks of inferred template counts. Generation probabilities in a later analysis came from a VDJ recombination model fitted to out-of-frame rearrangements, and those results were checked against IGoR. In a later analysis, TCR-TCR, TCR-HLA and TCR-CMV co-occurrence was scored with hypergeometric tests, and a repertoire-size bias correction was applied to TCR pairs. A later analysis estimated false discovery rates by permuting HLA or CMV assignments 20 times. A later analysis grouped co-occurring TCRs with DBSCAN, adding TCRdist sequence similarity when clustering within HLA-allele-positive subsets. Repertoires with fewer than 30,000 or more than 120,000 public chains were left out of co-occurrence clustering, as were roughly five repertoires with anomalous nucleotide sharing. TCRdb holds this immuneACCESS table with in-frame rearrangements only. Some clones are missing; in checked studies, unresolved V genes explain under half, and the rest has no known cause. D and trimming were read from the DNA, whereas the V and J calls and clone size are those reported in that table. The sample includes some 150,000 clones, with approximately 80% observed a single time. About 9.9% of the sample is in the top ten clones.

Recombination linked TRBV27 to TRBJ1-5, and TRBD1 aligns with 11 junction nucleotides. Sequenced material: PBMCs. This TCR came from a young man in good health and CMV-seropositive. CDR3 sequence: CASSLDRGRQPQHF. The DNA is TGTGCCAGCAGTTTGGACAGGGGGCGGCAGCCCCAGCATTTT.